Listed here are 5 T cell receptor beta chains from one sample, sequenced in a study of blood T cell repertoires in COVID-19. This table comes from immunoSEQ multiplex PCR, and its TCRdb copy is limited to in-frame clones, with some not included. The repertoire holds hundreds of thousands of clones, with roughly 90% as singletons. The specimen was peripheral blood. These receptors all come from a woman in her 30s with acute or convalescent COVID-19.

The chain carries TRBV28 and TRBJ1-5; the D gene is possibly TRBD1 (6 bases). CDR1 and CDR2 (germline): MDHEN, SYDVKM. Trimming removed 3 bases at V and 3 bases at J, with 12 bases between. The CDR3 runs to 15 residues. Here the CDR3 reads CASSFVDRFNQPQHF. The CDR3 DNA sequence: TGTGCCAGCAGTTTCGTCGACAGGTTCAATCAGCCCCAGCATTTT.

J is TRBJ1-4 and V is TRBV30; TRBD1 is a possible D gene (5 bases). This CDR3 has 14 residues. Germline CDR1 and CDR2: GTSNPN and SVGIG (reference sequence). The V end lost 0 bases, the J end lost 3 bases, and 8 bases lay between the germline ends. CDR3: CAWSVGGANEKLFF. CDR3 DNA: TGTGCCTGGAGTGTGGGGGGGGCTAATGAAAAACTGTTTTTT.

CDR3: CASSFRGNGYTF. CDR3 bases: TGTGCCAGCAGTTTCAGGGGGAATGGCTACACCTTC. The V and J genes are TRBV6-5 and TRBJ1-2; 7 nucleotides agree with TRBD1. The CDR3 is made up of 12 amino acids. The germline V gene has CDR1 MNHEY and CDR2 SVGAGI. V lost 4 bases, J lost 6 bases, and 2 bases stayed unmatched.

J is TRBJ2-2 and V is TRBV7-8, with a tentative D call TRBD2 (6 bases). Germline V CDR1 and CDR2: SGHVS, FQNEAQ. The CDR3 spans 18 residues. V dropped 5 bases and J dropped 1 base, with 20 bases sitting between them. The CDR3 here is CASSVRAGILGNTGELFF. DNA for the CDR3: TGTGCCAGCAGCGTAAGGGCGGGGATATTGGGGAACACCGGGGAGCTGTTTTTT.

This clone appeared a few times. This chain links TRBV28 with TRBJ1-5; D unclear. The CDR3 spans 10 residues. Germline V lookup: CDR1 MDHEN, CDR2 SYDVKM. The V and J ends lost 7 bases and 7 bases respectively, with 5 bases between them. CDR3 protein: CASNTQPQHF. CDR3 DNA: TGTGCCAGCAATACACAGCCCCAGCATTTT.